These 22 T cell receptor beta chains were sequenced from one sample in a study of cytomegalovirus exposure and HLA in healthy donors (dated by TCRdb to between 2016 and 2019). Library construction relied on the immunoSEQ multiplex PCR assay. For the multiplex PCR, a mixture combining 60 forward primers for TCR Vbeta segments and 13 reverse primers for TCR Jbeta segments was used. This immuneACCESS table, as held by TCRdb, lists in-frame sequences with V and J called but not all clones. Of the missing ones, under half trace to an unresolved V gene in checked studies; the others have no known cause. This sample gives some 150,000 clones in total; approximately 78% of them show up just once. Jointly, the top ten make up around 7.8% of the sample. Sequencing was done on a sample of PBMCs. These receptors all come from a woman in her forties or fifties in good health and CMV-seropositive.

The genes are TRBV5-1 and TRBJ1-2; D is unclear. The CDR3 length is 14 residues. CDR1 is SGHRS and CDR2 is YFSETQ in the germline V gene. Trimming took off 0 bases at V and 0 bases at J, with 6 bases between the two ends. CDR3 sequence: CASSLEFANYGYTF. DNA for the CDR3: TGCGCCAGCAGCTTGGAATTCGCTAACTATGGCTACACCTTC.

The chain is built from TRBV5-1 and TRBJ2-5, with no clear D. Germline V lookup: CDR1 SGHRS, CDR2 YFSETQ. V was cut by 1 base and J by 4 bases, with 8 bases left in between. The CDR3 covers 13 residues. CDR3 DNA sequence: TGCGCCAGCAGCTTGCAGCCGGGAGAGACCCAGTACTTC. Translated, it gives CASSLQPGETQYF.

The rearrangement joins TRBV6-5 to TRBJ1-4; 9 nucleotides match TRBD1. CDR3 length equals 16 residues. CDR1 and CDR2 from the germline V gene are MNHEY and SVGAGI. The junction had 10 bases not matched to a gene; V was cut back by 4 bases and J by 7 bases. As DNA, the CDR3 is TGTGCCAGCAGTTCCCCCCTTCCGGGACAGGGTGAAAAACTGTTTTTT. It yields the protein CASSSPLPGQGEKLFF.

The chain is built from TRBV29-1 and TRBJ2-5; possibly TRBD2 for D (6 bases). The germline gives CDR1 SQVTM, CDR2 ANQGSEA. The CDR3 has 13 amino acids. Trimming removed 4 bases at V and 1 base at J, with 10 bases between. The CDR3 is CSVARDSQETQYF. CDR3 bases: TGCAGCGTTGCCCGGGACTCCCAAGAGACCCAGTACTTC.

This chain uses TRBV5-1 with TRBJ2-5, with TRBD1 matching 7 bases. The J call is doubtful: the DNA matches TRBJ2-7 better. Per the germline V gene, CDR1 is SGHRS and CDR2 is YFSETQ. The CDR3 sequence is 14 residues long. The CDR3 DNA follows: TGCGCCAGCAGCTTGACAGGGGTCCCCTACGAGCAGTACTTC. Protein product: CASSLTGVPYEQYF.

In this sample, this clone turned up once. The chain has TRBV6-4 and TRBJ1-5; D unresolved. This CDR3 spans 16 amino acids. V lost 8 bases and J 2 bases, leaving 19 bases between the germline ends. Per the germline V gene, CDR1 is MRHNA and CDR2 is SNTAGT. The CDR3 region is CASQGSLQTGNQPQHF. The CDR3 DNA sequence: TGTGCCAGCCAAGGGAGCTTGCAAACGGGCAATCAGCCCCAGCATTTT.

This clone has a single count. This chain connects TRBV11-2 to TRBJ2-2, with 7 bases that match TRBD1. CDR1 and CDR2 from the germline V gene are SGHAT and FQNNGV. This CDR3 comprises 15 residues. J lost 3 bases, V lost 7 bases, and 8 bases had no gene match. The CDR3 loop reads CASTRRGGDTGELFF. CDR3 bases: TGTGCCAGCACCCGGCGAGGGGGCGACACCGGGGAGCTGTTTTTT.

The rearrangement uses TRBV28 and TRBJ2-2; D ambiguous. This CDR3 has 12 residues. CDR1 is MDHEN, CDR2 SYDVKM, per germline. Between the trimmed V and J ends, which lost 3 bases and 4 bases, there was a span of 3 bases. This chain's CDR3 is CASSFSTGELFF. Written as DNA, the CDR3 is TGTGCCAGCAGTTTCTCCACCGGGGAGCTGTTTTTT.

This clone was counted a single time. The DNA of the CDR3 is TGTGCCAGCAGCCTCGGACAGGCAACTAATGAAAAACTGTTTTTT. Translated: CASSLGQATNEKLFF. The rearrangement uses TRBV7-9 and TRBJ1-4; 7 bases align to TRBD1. Germline V gene sequence: CDR1 SEHNR, CDR2 FQNEAQ (reference sequence). The V segment lost 5 bases and the J segment 0 bases; nucleotides outside the gene matches: 3. There are 15 residues in the CDR3. Looking up the rest from reference TRBV7-9 and TRBJ1-4 gives the full variable domain: DTGVSQNPRHKITKRGQNVTFRCDPISEHNRLYWYRQTLGQGPEFLTYFQNEAQLEKSRLLSDRFSAERPKGSFSTLEIQRTEQGDSAMYLCASSLGQATNEKLFFGSGTQLSVL.

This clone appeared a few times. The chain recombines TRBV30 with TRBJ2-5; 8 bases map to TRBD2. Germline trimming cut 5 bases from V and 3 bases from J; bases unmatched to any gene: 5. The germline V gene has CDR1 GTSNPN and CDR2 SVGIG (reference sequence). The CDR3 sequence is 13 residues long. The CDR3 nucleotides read TGTGCCTGGCGGCGGGGGGTTAAAGAGACCCAGTACTTC. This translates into CAWRRGVKETQYF.

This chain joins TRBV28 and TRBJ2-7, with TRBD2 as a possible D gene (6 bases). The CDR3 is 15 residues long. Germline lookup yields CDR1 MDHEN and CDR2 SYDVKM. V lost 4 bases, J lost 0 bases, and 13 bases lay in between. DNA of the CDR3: TGTGCCAGCAGTTACCAGGGACTCGGCTCCTACGAGCAGTACTTC. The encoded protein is CASSYQGLGSYEQYF.

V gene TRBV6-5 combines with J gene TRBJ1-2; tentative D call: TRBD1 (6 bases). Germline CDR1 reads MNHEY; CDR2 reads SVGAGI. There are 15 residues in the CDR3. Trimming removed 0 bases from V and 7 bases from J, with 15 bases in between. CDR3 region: CASSYSGQISSGYTF. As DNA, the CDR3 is TGTGCCAGCAGTTACTCTGGACAGATCTCTTCTGGCTACACCTTC.

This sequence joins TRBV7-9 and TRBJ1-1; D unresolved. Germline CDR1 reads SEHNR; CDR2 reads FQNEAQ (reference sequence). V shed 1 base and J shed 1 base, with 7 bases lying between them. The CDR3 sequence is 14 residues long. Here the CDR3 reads CASSLDAGNTEAFF. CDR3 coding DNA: TGTGCCAGCAGCTTAGATGCAGGGAACACTGAAGCTTTCTTT. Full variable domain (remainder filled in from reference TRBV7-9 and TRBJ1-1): DTGVSQNPRHKITKRGQNVTFRCDPISEHNRLYWYRQTLGQGPEFLTYFQNEAQLEKSRLLSDRFSAERPKGSFSTLEIQRTEQGDSAMYLCASSLDAGNTEAFFGQGTRLTVV.

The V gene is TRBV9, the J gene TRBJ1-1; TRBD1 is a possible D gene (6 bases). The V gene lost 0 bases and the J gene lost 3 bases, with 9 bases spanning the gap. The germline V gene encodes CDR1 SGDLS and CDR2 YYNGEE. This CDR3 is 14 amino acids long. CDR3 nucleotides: TGTGCCAGCAGCGTAGGTAACAGGGACACTGAAGCTTTCTTT. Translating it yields CASSVGNRDTEAFF.

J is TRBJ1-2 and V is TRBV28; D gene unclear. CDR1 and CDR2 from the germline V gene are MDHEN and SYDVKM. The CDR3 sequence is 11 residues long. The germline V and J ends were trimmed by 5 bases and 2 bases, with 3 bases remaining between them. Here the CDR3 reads CASSRNYGYTF. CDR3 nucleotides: TGTGCCAGCAGTCGGAACTATGGCTACACCTTC.

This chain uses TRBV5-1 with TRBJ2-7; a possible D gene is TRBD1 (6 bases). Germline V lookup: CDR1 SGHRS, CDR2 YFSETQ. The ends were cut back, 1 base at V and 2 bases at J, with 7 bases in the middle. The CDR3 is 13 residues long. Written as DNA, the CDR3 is TGCGCCAGCAGCTTGAGGACAGCCTACGAGCAGTACTTC. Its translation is CASSLRTAYEQYF.

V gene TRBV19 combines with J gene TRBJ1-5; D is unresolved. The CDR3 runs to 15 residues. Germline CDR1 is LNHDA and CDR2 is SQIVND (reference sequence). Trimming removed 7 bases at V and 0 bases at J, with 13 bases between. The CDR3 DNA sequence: TGTGCCAGTAACCTAGACCGTTATAGCAATCAGCCCCAGCATTTT. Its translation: CASNLDRYSNQPQHF.

This CDR3 reads CASSSEGTGGYEQYF. The CDR3 DNA sequence: TGTGCCAGCAGTTCCGAGGGGACAGGGGGCTACGAGCAGTACTTC. This chain joins TRBV6-5 and TRBJ2-7, with 11 bases matching TRBD1. V shed 4 bases, J shed 3 bases, and the junction held 5 bases outside the gene matches. The CDR3 is 15 amino acids. The germline V gene encodes CDR1 MNHEY and CDR2 SVGAGI.

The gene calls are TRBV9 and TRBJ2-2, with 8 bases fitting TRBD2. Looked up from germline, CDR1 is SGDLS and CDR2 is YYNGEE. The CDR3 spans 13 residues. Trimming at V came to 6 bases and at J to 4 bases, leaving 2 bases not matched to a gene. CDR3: CASKREGTGELFF. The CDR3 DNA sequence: TGTGCCAGCAAACGGGAGGGCACCGGGGAGCTGTTTTTT.

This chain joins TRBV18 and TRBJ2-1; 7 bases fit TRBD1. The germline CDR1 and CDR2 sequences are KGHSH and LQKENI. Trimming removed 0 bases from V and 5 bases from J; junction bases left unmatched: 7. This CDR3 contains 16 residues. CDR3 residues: CASSPPRGGIDNEQFF. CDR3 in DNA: TGTGCCAGCTCACCACCGAGAGGGGGCATCGACAATGAGCAGTTCTTC.

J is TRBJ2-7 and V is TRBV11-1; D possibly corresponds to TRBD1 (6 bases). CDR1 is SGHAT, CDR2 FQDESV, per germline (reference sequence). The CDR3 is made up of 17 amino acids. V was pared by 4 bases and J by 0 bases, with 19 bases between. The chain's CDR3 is CASSSTMRQVISYEQYF. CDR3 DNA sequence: TGTGCCAGCAGCTCAACGATGAGACAGGTCATCTCCTACGAGCAGTACTTC. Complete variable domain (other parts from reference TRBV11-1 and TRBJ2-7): EAEVAQSPRYKITEKSQAVAFWCDPISGHATLYWYRQILGQGPELLVQFQDESVVDDSQLPKDRFSAERLKGVDSTLKIQPAELGDSAMYLCASSSTMRQVISYEQYFGPGTRLTVT.

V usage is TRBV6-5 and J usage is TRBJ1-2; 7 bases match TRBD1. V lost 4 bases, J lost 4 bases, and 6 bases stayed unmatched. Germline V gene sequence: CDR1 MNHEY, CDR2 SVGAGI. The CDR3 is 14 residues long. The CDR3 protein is CASSLGDSPYGYTF. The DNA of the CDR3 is TGTGCCAGCAGTTTGGGGGACAGCCCCTATGGCTACACCTTC.